Sequencing of this T cell receptor beta chain was carried out in a study of blood T cell repertoires in COVID-19. In the study overall: The cDNA or gDNA used as material had been derived from T cells, B-cell-depleted T cells, or PBMCs.

TCRdb's table, derived via immunoSEQ multiplex PCR, lists solely in-frame clones and lacks some. Seen here are approximately 260,000 clones, around 86% observed once, and the top ten hold roughly 12%. Trimming stripped 1 base from V and 2 bases from J, with 9 bases between. The germline CDR1 and CDR2 sequences are SGHAT and FQNNGV. The CDR3 runs to 14 residues. The sequencing input was peripheral blood. The chain is built from TRBV11-2 and TRBJ2-7; D gene uncertain. The TCR was taken from a woman in her sixties or seventies with active or convalescent COVID-19. CDR3 loop: CASSLGAQTYEQYF. The CDR3 DNA reads as TGTGCCAGCAGCTTAGGGGCGCAGACCTACGAGCAGTACTTC. The entire variable domain, with the rest obtained from reference TRBV11-2 and TRBJ2-7, is as follows: EAGVAQSPRYKIIEKRQSVAFWCNPISGHATLYWYQQILGQGPKLLIQFQNNGVVDDSQLPKDRFSAERLKGVDSTLKIQPAKLEDSAVYLCASSLGAQTYEQYFGPGTRLTVT.